This T cell receptor (beta chain) derives from a study of blood T cell repertoires in COVID-19. Study summary: COVID-19 samples collected from the United States, Italy and Spain covered acute and convalescent phases.

The table came from immunoSEQ multiplex PCR; TCRdb's copy has only in-frame clones and leaves some out. The data hold approximately 120,000 clones, with roughly 82% observed a single time. CDR1 and CDR2 from the germline V gene are MNHEY and SVGAGI. The V segment lost 6 bases and the J segment 2 bases; nucleotides outside the gene matches: 3. The CDR3 has 13 amino acids. The TCR sequence derives from a woman aged 80 or over with active or convalescent COVID-19. The sample taken for sequencing was peripheral blood. V is TRBV6-5 and J is TRBJ1-2; 7 positions match TRBD1. CDR3 residues: CASSLQGNYGYTF. For the CDR3, the DNA is TGTGCCAGCAGCCTACAGGGGAACTATGGCTACACCTTC.